These 6 T cell receptor beta chains originate from one sample sequenced in a study of early T cells in non-severe SARS-CoV-2 infection. In TCRdb, the 5' RACE reads were re-called with MiXCR into one record per CDR3 protein. This table holds approximately 46,000 distinct CDR3 sequences, roughly 6.2% found once. Sequencing was carried out using whole blood. The source of these receptors is an adult who was a healthcare worker with PCR-confirmed SARS-CoV-2 infection or an uninfected control (not recorded which).

In its sample, this clonotype was seen a few times. The chain employs TRBV30 and TRBJ1-2; unclear D gene. The CDR3 is 12 residues long. CDR1 is GTSNPN and CDR2 is SVGIG in the germline V gene (reference sequence). Trimming cost V 3 bases and J 8 bases, with 13 bases left between them. The CDR3 protein is CAWSHPISGYTF. The CDR3 DNA follows: TGTGCCTGGAGCCACCCAATATCGGGCTACACCTTC.

At least ten counts were recorded for this clonotype. The chain combines TRBV5-1 with TRBJ2-2, with D perhaps matching TRBD1 or TRBD2 (5 bases each). Trimming removed 0 bases from V and 4 bases from J, with 7 bases in between. This CDR3 comprises 14 residues. Germline V gives CDR1 SGHRS, CDR2 YFSETQ. The CDR3 DNA is TGCGCCAGCAGCTTGGAGGGGAGCACCGGGGAGCTGTTTTTT. Translating it yields CASSLEGSTGELFF.

This clonotype was detected ten times or more. The V call is TRBV7-9, the J call TRBJ2-7; D could derive from TRBD1 or TRBD2 (5 bases each). Trimming cost V 1 base and J 4 bases, with 8 bases left between them. This CDR3 is 13 amino acids long. From germline, CDR1 is SEHNR and CDR2 FQNEAQ (reference sequence). CDR3: CASSLVWGYEQYF. The CDR3 DNA reads as TGTGCCAGCAGCTTAGTTTGGGGGTACGAGCAGTACTTC. Looking up the rest from reference TRBV7-9 and TRBJ2-7 gives the full variable domain: DTGVSQNPRHKITKRGQNVTFRCDPISEHNRLYWYRQTLGQGPEFLTYFQNEAQLEKSRLLSDRFSAERPKGSFSTLEIQRTEQGDSAMYLCASSLVWGYEQYFGPGTRLTVT.

This clonotype appeared many times. CDR3 in amino acids: CSARTIQETQYF. CDR3 nucleotides: TGCAGTGCAAGGACCATCCAAGAGACCCAGTACTTC. The chain joins TRBV20-1 to TRBJ2-5; unclear D gene. The CDR3 consists of 12 residues. CDR1 and CDR2 from the germline V gene are DFQATT and SNEGSKA (reference sequence). V was trimmed by 6 bases and J by 1 base, leaving 9 bases between them.

This clonotype has a count of ten or more. The V call is TRBV15, the J call TRBJ1-1; D is unclear. V lost 1 base to trimming and J lost 5 bases, with 14 bases between them. Germline lookup yields CDR1 LNHNV and CDR2 YYDKDF (reference sequence). This CDR3 is built from 15 residues. The CDR3: CATSRGKGIFTEAFF. DNA for the CDR3: TGTGCCACCAGCAGAGGGAAAGGGATATTTACTGAAGCTTTCTTT.

This chain links TRBV11-3 with TRBJ2-1, with 11 bases aligning to TRBD2. In germline, CDR1 is SGHNT, CDR2 YENEEA. With 3 bases clipped from V and 8 bases from J, the junction kept 9 bases outside the gene matches. This CDR3 has 16 residues. Here the CDR3 DNA reads TGTGCCAGCAGCTTCCAACCTAGCGGGGGGAGGGATGAGCAGTTCTTC. It is translated as CASSFQPSGGRDEQFF.